These 27 T cell receptor beta chains originate from one sample sequenced in a study of cytomegalovirus exposure and HLA in healthy donors. The PCR made use of 60 Vbeta and 13 Jbeta primers. The method was immunoSEQ multiplex PCR; TCRdb's version includes in-frame clones alone and lacks a portion of them. The sample contains 100,000 to 150,000 clones, approximately 75% of which appear only once. Sequences were obtained from PBMCs. All receptors derive from a man younger than 45 in good health and CMV-seronegative.

CDR3 in amino acids: CASGRTGRNYGYTF. Written as DNA, the CDR3 is TGTGCCAGCGGTCGGACAGGGAGGAACTATGGCTACACCTTC. The chain has TRBV6-5 and TRBJ1-2; 8 bases match TRBD1. The CDR3 has 14 residues. V lost 8 bases, J lost 2 bases, and 7 bases stayed unmatched. From germline, CDR1 is MNHEY and CDR2 SVGAGI.

This chain connects TRBV4-1 to TRBJ2-7; D may be TRBD2 (6 bases). Germline CDR1 and CDR2: MGHRA and YSYEKL. The CDR3 totals 13 residues. V was clipped by 5 bases and J by 2 bases, with 10 bases between them. CDR3 sequence reads: CASSLGEAYEQYF. The CDR3 nucleotides are TGCGCCAGCAGCTTGGGGGAGGCCTACGAGCAGTACTTC.

The rearrangement links TRBV19 to TRBJ2-7; 10 bases line up with TRBD1. Germline V gene sequence: CDR1 LNHDA, CDR2 SQIVND (reference sequence). CDR3 size: 13 residues. V was pared by 5 bases and J by 5 bases, with 3 bases of the junction left unmatched. The CDR3 loop reads CASSRQGAHEQYF. For the CDR3, the DNA is TGTGCCAGTAGTCGACAGGGGGCCCACGAGCAGTACTTC.

The chain carries TRBV4-3 and TRBJ1-1, with D possibly TRBD1 on 5 matching bases. V lost 3 bases to trimming and J lost 3 bases, with 11 bases between them. CDR1 is LGHNA and CDR2 is YSLEER in the germline V gene. This CDR3 contains 14 residues. Written as DNA, the CDR3 is TGCGCCAGCAGCCAGGGTCGGGGGGACACTGAAGCTTTCTTT. Translation gives CASSQGRGDTEAFF.

V usage is TRBV19 and J usage is TRBJ2-3; 7 bases fit TRBD1. Trimming at V came to 6 bases and at J to 2 bases, leaving 17 bases not matched to a gene. The CDR3 is 18 residues long. Germline V CDR1 and CDR2: LNHDA, SQIVND (reference sequence). The CDR3 here is CASSDDRDPTHPTDTQYF. Here the CDR3 DNA reads TGTGCCAGTAGCGATGACAGGGACCCTACCCACCCCACAGATACGCAGTATTTT.

V and J are TRBV4-1 and TRBJ1-2, with TRBD1 matching 8 bases. The V gene end was trimmed by 8 bases and the J gene end by 7 bases; junction bases not matched to a gene: 18. Germline CDR1 reads MGHRA; CDR2 reads YSYEKL. This CDR3 has 16 amino acids. The CDR3 loop reads CASHRTGLPRGVGYTF. CDR3 DNA: TGCGCCAGCCATCGGACAGGGCTCCCAAGGGGAGTTGGCTACACCTTC.

This chain links TRBV6-6 with TRBJ1-2, with 7 bases matching TRBD1. The CDR3 runs to 16 residues. V dropped 6 bases and J dropped 2; count of bases not matched to a gene: 12. Germline V gene sequence: CDR1 MNHNY, CDR2 SVGAGI (reference sequence). CDR3 sequence (DNA): TGTGCCAGCAGAAAGCCCTCGGACAGGCCCAACTATGGCTACACCTTC. The encoded protein is CASRKPSDRPNYGYTF.

This chain links TRBV4-1 with TRBJ1-5; TRBD1 aligns across 8 bases. CDR1 and CDR2 from the germline V gene are MGHRA and YSYEKL. The V segment lost 3 bases and the J segment 4 bases; nucleotides outside the gene matches: 8. This CDR3 is 16 amino acids long. CDR3 loop: CASSQPPQGANQPQHF. The CDR3 DNA reads as TGCGCCAGCAGCCAGCCCCCCCAGGGGGCAAATCAGCCCCAGCATTTT.

The CDR3 nucleotides are TGTGCCAGCAGTTACCCTCCAGATTACGGGAGCGAGCAGTACTTC. Translated, it gives CASSYPPDYGSEQYF. The chain couples TRBV6-6 to TRBJ2-7; TRBD2 is a possible D gene (6 bases). Germline loops: CDR1 MNHNY, CDR2 SVGAGI (reference sequence). The CDR3 contains 15 residues. Trimming removed 2 bases from V and 6 bases from J, with 17 bases in between.

The chain has TRBV5-4 and TRBJ2-6; no firm D call. The V end lost 0 bases, the J end lost 4 bases, and 5 bases lay between the germline ends. Germline CDR1 is SGHNT and CDR2 is YYREEE (reference sequence). The CDR3 spans 14 residues. The CDR3 bases are TGTGCCAGCAGCTTGGCGGAGGGGGCCAACGTCCTGACTTTC. Protein sequence: CASSLAEGANVLTF. The full variable domain, completed using reference TRBV5-4 and TRBJ2-6, is ETGVTQSPTHLIKTRGQQVTLRCSSQSGHNTVSWYQQALGQGPQFIFQYYREEENGRGNFPPRFSGLQFPNYSSELNVNALELDDSALYLCASSLAEGANVLTFGAGSRLTVL.

In this sample, this clone turned up a few times. V is TRBV6-5 and J is TRBJ1-6; a possible D gene is TRBD1 (6 bases). V lost 8 bases, J lost 8 bases, and 19 bases lay in between. The length of the CDR3 is 15 residues. From germline, CDR1 is MNHEY and CDR2 SVGAGI. CDR3 DNA sequence: TGTGCCAGCGCACACCAGGCAGGGGATTATTCACCCCTCCACTTT. The encoded protein is CASAHQAGDYSPLHF.

This clone has more than one count but fewer than ten. The CDR3 nucleotides are TGTGCCAGCTCACCAATAAGCGGGGGTCAAGAGACCCAGTACTTC. Translated, it gives CASSPISGGQETQYF. This chain connects TRBV18 to TRBJ2-5; TRBD2 matches at 8 bases. The CDR3 runs to 15 residues. Germline CDR1 and CDR2: KGHSH and LQKENI. With V trimmed by 2 bases and J by 2 bases, 4 bases remained unmatched.

The V and J genes are TRBV10-3 and TRBJ1-2; D is uncertain. Trimming shortened V by 3 bases and J by 6 bases, and 14 bases separated the two germline ends. The CDR3 extends over 14 amino acids. The germline V gene encodes CDR1 ENHRY and CDR2 SYGVKD. The CDR3 region has the DNA TGTGCCATCAGTGATTTGACCCTCCGGGATGGCTACACCTTC. Translated, it gives CAISDLTLRDGYTF.

The genes are TRBV5-4 and TRBJ2-1, with D possibly matching TRBD1 (5 bases). CDR1 and CDR2 (germline): SGHNT, YYREEE (reference sequence). V lost 1 base, J lost 6 bases, and 11 bases lay in between. This CDR3 region has 14 residues. Here the CDR3 reads CASSLPQGRNEQFF. The CDR3 DNA reads TGTGCCAGCAGCTTGCCCCAGGGCCGCAATGAGCAGTTCTTC.

This rearrangement joins TRBV29-1 to TRBJ1-1, with D tentatively TRBD1 (5 bases). V lost 4 bases and J lost 0, with 15 bases in between. CDR1 SQVTM and CDR2 ANQGSEA come from the germline V gene. This CDR3 spans 15 amino acids. The CDR3 nucleotides are TGCAGCGTTGGTCCAGGGTGGGGAATGAACACTGAAGCTTTCTTT. Its translation: CSVGPGWGMNTEAFF.

This clone showed up just a few times. V is TRBV11-3 and J is TRBJ2-1, with D perhaps matching TRBD1 (5 bases). CDR1 and CDR2 from the germline V gene are SGHNT and YENEEA. Between the trimmed V and J ends, which lost 2 bases and 5 bases, there was a span of 7 bases. CDR3 length: 13 amino acids. CDR3 sequence reads: CASSLRGDNEQFF. CDR3 sequence (DNA): TGTGCCAGCAGCTTAAGGGGTGACAATGAGCAGTTCTTC.

CDR3 in amino acids: CASSPQVANYGYTF. In DNA, the CDR3 is TGTGCCAGCAGCCCCCAGGTAGCTAACTATGGCTACACCTTC. V and J are TRBV7-2 and TRBJ1-2, with D hard to call. Trimming shortened V by 5 bases and J by 0 bases, and 10 bases separated the two germline ends. The CDR3 is 14 amino acids. Germline loops: CDR1 SGHTA, CDR2 FQGNSA. The complete variable domain, with remaining parts taken from reference TRBV7-2 and TRBJ1-2, reads GAGVSQSPSNKVTEKGKDVELRCDPISGHTALYWYRQSLGQGLEFLIYFQGNSAPDKSGLPSDRFSAERTGGSVSTLTIQRTQQEDSAVYLCASSPQVANYGYTFGSGTRLTVV.

The rearrangement links TRBV25-1 to TRBJ2-4, with D perhaps matching TRBD2 (6 bases). The V end was cut by 1 base, the J end by 8 bases, with 18 bases between. This CDR3 contains 16 residues. Germline loops: CDR1 MGHDK, CDR2 SYGVNS. Written as DNA, the CDR3 is TGTGCCAGCAGTGAATTCCTTGGGGACTTGGGGGACATTCAGTACTTC. This encodes CASSEFLGDLGDIQYF.

The chain is built from TRBV2 and TRBJ1-5, with no clear D. V was clipped by 10 bases and J by 2 bases, with 18 bases between them. CDR1 and CDR2 (germline): SNHLY, FYNNEI. The CDR3 totals 15 residues. As DNA, the CDR3 is TGTGCCACCTCCCCGGGAGTTGGGGGCAATCAGCCCCAGCATTTT. Translating gives CATSPGVGGNQPQHF.

The chain joins TRBV5-8 to TRBJ2-2, with D perhaps matching TRBD2 (7 bases). This CDR3 is 15 amino acids long. V was shortened by 1 base and J by 4 bases, with 11 bases between the two germline ends. CDR1 SGHTS and CDR2 YDEGEE come from the germline V gene. In DNA form, the CDR3 reads TGTGCCAGCAGCTTGCCGGGGGGCCCCACCGGGGAGCTGTTTTTT. Translating gives CASSLPGGPTGELFF.

The gene calls are TRBV2 and TRBJ1-2, with 10 bases aligning to TRBD1. The trim removed 4 bases at V and 2 bases at J, leaving 1 base unmatched. The length of the CDR3 is 14 residues. Germline CDR1 is SNHLY and CDR2 is FYNNEI. CDR3 nucleotides: TGTGCCAGCAGTGGACAGGGGGCGAACTATGGCTACACCTTC. Its translation: CASSGQGANYGYTF. Combining the CDR3 with reference TRBV2 and TRBJ1-2 gives the whole variable domain EPEVTQTPSHQVTQMGQEVILRCVPISNHLYFYWYRQILGQKVEFLVSFYNNEISEKSEIFDDQFSVERPDGSNFTLKIRSTKLEDSAMYFCASSGQGANYGYTFGSGTRLTVV.

V gene TRBV5-4 combines with J gene TRBJ2-3; TRBD1 agrees at 10 bases. This CDR3 is 14 amino acids long. The V segment lost 3 bases and the J segment 4 bases; nucleotides outside the gene matches: 2. Germline V gives CDR1 SGHNT, CDR2 YYREEE (reference sequence). The CDR3 nucleotides read TGTGCCAGCAGCTCGGACAGGGGGGCAGATACGCAGTATTTT. Its protein is CASSSDRGADTQYF.

The rearrangement joins TRBV30 to TRBJ2-7; the match to TRBD2 covers 7 bases. The CDR3 has 12 residues. V shed 5 bases, J shed 3 bases, and the junction held 4 bases outside the gene matches. Per the germline V gene, CDR1 is GTSNPN and CDR2 is SVGIG (reference sequence). The DNA of the CDR3 is TGTGCCTGGGGAGCGGGGAGCTACGAGCAGTACTTC. Amino acid sequence: CAWGAGSYEQYF.

The CDR3 sequence is CASSQERGQPQHF. CDR3 in DNA: TGTGCCAGCAGCCAAGAAAGGGGACAGCCCCAGCATTTT. The chain has TRBV4-2 and TRBJ1-5; D is possibly TRBD1 (5 bases). This CDR3 spans 13 amino acids. Germline V gene data show CDR1 as LGHNA and CDR2 as YNFKEQ. The ends were cut back, 0 bases at V and 7 bases at J, with 7 bases in the middle.

This clone was observed a handful of times. The V gene is TRBV6-4, the J gene TRBJ1-2, with 8 bases aligning to TRBD1. The CDR3 length is 13 residues. J lost 8 bases, V lost 4 bases, and 6 bases had no gene match. Per germline, CDR1 MRHNA and CDR2 SNTAGT. CDR3 in amino acids: CASSGTGLDGYTF. The CDR3 region has the DNA TGTGCCAGCAGTGGGACAGGGCTAGACGGCTACACCTTC.

V usage is TRBV10-2 and J usage is TRBJ2-5; 10 positions match TRBD2. Germline V gives CDR1 WSHSY, CDR2 SAAADI. V dropped 0 bases and J dropped 3; count of bases not matched to a gene: 7. The CDR3 covers 17 residues. The CDR3: CASSESQAGGMEETQYF. The CDR3 DNA reads as TGCGCCAGCAGTGAGTCCCAAGCGGGGGGGATGGAAGAGACCCAGTACTTC.

The chain joins TRBV11-2 to TRBJ2-3; maybe TRBD2 (6 bases). The CDR3 runs 13 residues. Germline assignment: CDR1 SGHAT and CDR2 FQNNGV. Trimming left V 3 bases short and J 8 bases short, with 12 bases between. The CDR3, as DNA: TGTGCCAGCAGCTTTATCGAGGGAGGTACGCAGTATTTT. It translates to CASSFIEGGTQYF.